The 8 T cell receptor beta chains presented below share a single source sample, sequenced in a study of blood T cell repertoires in COVID-19 (dated by TCRdb to about 2020). Library preparation was by the immunoSEQ multiplex PCR assay. The immuneACCESS repertoire file appears here via TCRdb, limited to in-frame rearrangements. These files lack a portion of the clones; in checked studies, under half of the deficit traces to unresolved V genes, and the cause of the others is not known. The sample data list some 390,000 clones, and approximately 89% of these were observed just once. The top ten clones comprise 1.7% of the sample. The material sequenced was PBMCs or T cells enriched from blood (not recorded which). All receptors come from a woman aged 25 to 45 who had recovered from COVID-19.

The DNA for the CDR3 is TGTGCCAGTAGTGGGGCAGGGGTCTTCAATCAGCCCCAGCATTTT. Amino acids: CASSGAGVFNQPQHF. The chain is built from TRBV19 and TRBJ1-5, with D perhaps matching TRBD1 (6 bases). Germline loops: CDR1 LNHDA, CDR2 SQIVND (reference sequence). The CDR3 runs 15 residues. V was shortened by 5 bases and J by 3 bases, with 14 bases between the two germline ends.

The J gene is TRBJ1-2, the V gene TRBV6-5; D is uncertain. The germline CDR1 and CDR2 sequences are MNHEY and SVGAGI. Trimming left V 5 bases short and J 3 bases short, with 10 bases between. This CDR3 contains 13 residues. The CDR3 DNA sequence: TGTGCCAGCAGTACCTGGGCCCACTATGGCTACACCTTC. It specifies CASSTWAHYGYTF.

The rearrangement joins TRBV28 to TRBJ1-5, with 7 positions matching TRBD1. The CDR3 runs to 16 residues. Looked up from germline, CDR1 is MDHEN and CDR2 is SYDVKM. V lost 5 bases to trimming and J lost 4 bases; unmatched junction nucleotides: 11. In nucleotides, the CDR3 is TGTGCCAGCAGTCCCCCCCGGGACAGATCAAATCAGCCCCAGCATTTT. This encodes CASSPPRDRSNQPQHF.

This clone was seen just once. The chain recombines TRBV7-9 with TRBJ2-3; TRBD2 agrees at 9 bases. The CDR3 loop spans 15 amino acids. J was trimmed by 2 bases and V by 3 bases; bases with no gene match: 3. Germline CDR1 SEHNR, CDR2 FQNEAQ (reference sequence). The CDR3 sequence is CASSFIAGDTDTQYF. CDR3 in DNA: TGTGCCAGCAGCTTTATAGCGGGAGACACAGATACGCAGTATTTT.

The gene calls are TRBV29-1 and TRBJ2-5; TRBD1 matches at 9 bases. Germline values: CDR1 SQVTM, CDR2 ANQGSEA. The CDR3 spans 12 residues. V dropped 6 bases and J dropped 4; count of bases not matched to a gene: 3. This CDR3 is CSVGQGSETQYF. CDR3 sequence (DNA): TGCAGCGTGGGACAGGGTTCAGAGACCCAGTACTTC.

This clone was recorded only once. The V and J genes are TRBV4-1 and TRBJ1-2, with 7 bases lining up with TRBD1. There are 12 residues in the CDR3. Trimming removed 7 bases from V and 7 bases from J; junction bases left unmatched: 6. The V gene's germline CDR1 is MGHRA and CDR2 YSYEKL. The CDR3 coding sequence is TGCGCCAGCAAGCAGGGGGAAAGTGGCTACACCTTC. Translating gives CASKQGESGYTF.

The genes are TRBV5-1 and TRBJ1-1; D unclear. The length of the CDR3 is 15 residues. The V gene lost 0 bases and the J gene lost 4 bases, with 13 bases spanning the gap. The V gene's germline CDR1 is SGHRS and CDR2 YFSETQ. CDR3 DNA: TGCGCCAGCAGCTTGGCTCCGGGGAGGACCACTGAAGCTTTCTTT. Amino acid sequence: CASSLAPGRTTEAFF.

The J gene is TRBJ2-7, the V gene TRBV12-5; TRBD1 matches 10 bases. The V gene's germline CDR1 is LGHNT and CDR2 FRNRAP. After removal of 3 bases from V and 2 bases from J, the junction contained 4 bases not matched to a gene. The CDR3 runs to 15 residues. Here the CDR3 DNA reads TGTGCTAGTGGTTTCCGGGACAGGGGCACCTACGAGCAGTACTTC. It is translated as CASGFRDRGTYEQYF.